These 11 T cell receptor beta chains originate from one sample sequenced in a study of cytomegalovirus exposure and HLA in healthy donors (dated by TCRdb to about 2017). Libraries were prepared through the immunoSEQ multiplex PCR assay. For the multiplex PCR, a mixture combining 60 forward primers for TCR Vbeta segments and 13 reverse primers for TCR Jbeta segments was used. Sourced from immuneACCESS, this table was stored by TCRdb with only in-frame sequences that have V and J called. A share of the clones is absent; for the studies checked, an unresolved V gene accounts for under half, and the remainder has no known explanation. This sample holds under 150,000 clones; 81% were observed only once. The ten largest clones take up roughly 2% of the sample. The sample taken for sequencing was PBMCs. These receptors all stem from a man younger than 35 in good health and CMV-seronegative.

This clone was counted once. The chain uses TRBV5-6 and TRBJ2-7; D perhaps matches TRBD2 (6 bases). From germline, CDR1 is SGHDT and CDR2 YYEEEE. V was pared by 4 bases and J by 2 bases, with 13 bases between. This CDR3 contains 14 residues. DNA of the CDR3: TGTGCCAGCAGCCCCGGGACTGGGACCTACGAGCAGTACTTC. It yields the protein CASSPGTGTYEQYF.

J is TRBJ1-2 and V is TRBV6-5; D is ambiguous. Germline values: CDR1 MNHEY, CDR2 SVGAGI. With 6 bases removed from V and 0 bases from J, the gap between germline ends came to 11 bases. The CDR3 runs to 14 residues. Written as DNA, the CDR3 is TGTGCCAGCAGCCGAAGAACGGCTAACTATGGCTACACCTTC. Translating gives CASSRRTANYGYTF.

This clone was found once. The chain joins TRBV6-1 to TRBJ1-5; tentatively, D is TRBD1 (6 bases). The CDR3 spans 13 residues. V lost 5 bases, J lost 6 bases, and 11 bases lay in between. The germline V gene has CDR1 MNHNS and CDR2 SASEGT. For the CDR3, the DNA is TGTGCCAGCAGTCCTACAGGGCTTCAGCCCCAGCATTTT. Amino acid sequence: CASSPTGLQPQHF.

The chain uses TRBV2 and TRBJ2-7; 7 bases agree with TRBD2. Germline assignment: CDR1 SNHLY and CDR2 FYNNEI. The CDR3 spans 13 residues. The V gene end was trimmed by 6 bases and the J gene end by 4 bases; junction bases not matched to a gene: 6. For the CDR3, the DNA is TGTGCCAGCAGGGGGAGGGATGAGTACGAGCAGTACTTC. It encodes CASRGRDEYEQYF.

Concerning this clone: The sample holds other DNA sequences that translate to the same CDR3. The chain has TRBV6-5 and TRBJ1-3; no firm D call. Germline CDR1 reads MNHEY; CDR2 reads SVGAGI. The CDR3 covers 13 residues. V lost 2 bases to trimming and J lost 1 base, with 3 bases between them. CDR3 amino acids: CASSYLSGNTIYF. In DNA, the CDR3 is TGTGCCAGCAGTTACCTTTCTGGAAACACCATATATTTT.

The rearrangement uses TRBV9 and TRBJ1-4; TRBD1 is a possible D gene (5 bases). The CDR3 contains 14 residues. Per germline, CDR1 SGDLS and CDR2 YYNGEE. The germline V and J ends were trimmed by 0 bases and 8 bases, with 11 bases remaining between them. Written as DNA, the CDR3 is TGTGCCAGCAGCGTAGGGCAGGGTCAGGAAAAACTGTTTTTT. Translation gives CASSVGQGQEKLFF.

V gene TRBV11-2 combines with J gene TRBJ1-1; unclear D gene. Germline assignment: CDR1 SGHAT and CDR2 FQNNGV. The CDR3 has 16 residues. Between the trimmed V and J ends, which lost 2 bases and 7 bases, there was a span of 20 bases. The CDR3 protein is CASSLIATGRLGEAFF. In nucleotides, the CDR3 is TGTGCCAGCAGCTTAATCGCGACGGGGAGGTTAGGTGAAGCTTTCTTT.

The chain is built from TRBV5-6 and TRBJ1-1, with 8 bases identical to TRBD1. V lost 2 bases, J lost 11 bases, and 11 bases stayed unmatched. The CDR3 contains 14 residues. Germline CDR1 and CDR2: SGHDT and YYEEEE. CDR3 in amino acids: CASSFFQGARGAFF. The CDR3 bases are TGTGCCAGCAGCTTTTTCCAGGGGGCCAGGGGGGCTTTCTTT.

This chain connects TRBV19 to TRBJ1-5, with 8 bases identical to TRBD1. CDR3 length: 16 amino acids. J lost 1 base, V lost 3 bases, and 5 bases had no gene match. Germline CDR1 LNHDA, CDR2 SQIVND (reference sequence). The CDR3 region has the DNA TGTGCCAGTAGTATCAGCAGGGGGCGAAGCAATCAGCCCCAGCATTTT. Its translation is CASSISRGRSNQPQHF.

A few counts support this clone. This chain joins TRBV7-8 and TRBJ2-7; a possible D gene is TRBD2 (7 bases). CDR3 size: 13 residues. Trimming stripped 5 bases from V and 3 bases from J, with 11 bases between. Germline V gene lookup returns CDR1 SGHVS and CDR2 FQNEAQ. The CDR3: CASSRGAVYEQYF. CDR3 sequence (DNA): TGTGCCAGCAGCCGGGGGGCAGTCTACGAGCAGTACTTC.

Comments on this clone: At one boundary the junction diverges from the germline segment, which might be a read error. V usage is TRBV7-9 and J usage is TRBJ1-5; no clear D gene. Germline V lookup: CDR1 SEHNR, CDR2 FQNEAQ (reference sequence). This CDR3 is built from 16 residues. The CDR3 nucleotides read TGTTCCAGCAGCTTTGGTCTAGGACTGACAAATCAGCCCCAGCATTTT. This gives the protein CSSSFGLGLTNQPQHF.